The rows below give T cell receptor beta chains drawn from one sample of a study of T cells in Graves' hyperthyroidism and ophthalmopathy. TCRdb processed the multiplex PCR reads anew with MiXCR; each CDR3 protein has one entry. The sample consists of around 700,000 distinct CDR3 sequences, approximately 40% of them appearing once. The sequencing sample was made of blood. All receptors derive from a woman in her 40s with Graves' hyperthyroidism. CDR3s include the opening cysteine and the closing phenylalanine or tryptophan. D genes are given only for firm matches. Only part of the rows carry a size: once, few, many, or a class if the clone is expanded.

size,J,V,D,DNA,CDR3
-,TRBJ1-3,TRBV7-9,-,TGTGCCAGCGGCGGACTAGCGGGGCTCGGAAACACCATATATTTT,CASGGLAGLGNTIYF
many,TRBJ2-5,TRBV5-1,TRBD2,TGCGCCAGCAGCTTGTTAGCGGGAGAGGGAGAGACCCAGTACTTC,CASSLLAGEGETQYF
-,TRBJ1-4,TRBV6-6,-,TGTGCCAGCAGTTACGGCAGGGACGAAAAACTGTTTTTT,CASSYGRDEKLFF
-,TRBJ2-5,TRBV15,-,TGTGCCACCAGCAGAGATCGGCAGGGGGGGTACAATGAGCAGTACTTC,CATSRDRQGGYNEQYF
-,TRBJ1-4,TRBV6-6,TRBD1,TGTGCCAGCAGTAGACAGGGTCCAAAACTGTTTTTT,CASSRQGPKLFF
many,TRBJ2-7,TRBV7-9,-,TGTGCCAGCAGCTTGGAGGTTTACGAGCAGTACTTC,CASSLEVYEQYF
-,TRBJ1-4,TRBV6-2/TRBV6-3,-,TGTGCCAGCAGCCAATGGACAGCTAATGAAAAACTGTTTTTT,CASSQWTANEKLFF
many,TRBJ2-5,TRBV6-5,-,TGTGCCAGTCACGGAGAGACCCAGTACTTC,CASHGETQYF
many,TRBJ2-7,TRBV2,TRBD2,TGTGCCAGCACCAACGGTGGTAGCGGGAGCTCCTACGAGCAGTACTTC,CASTNGGSGSSYEQYF
-,TRBJ2-3,TRBV24-1,-,TGTGCCACCAGTGACCTACCCCGGGGGGCTAGCACAGATACGCAGTATTTT,CATSDLPRGASTDTQYF
-,TRBJ2-2,TRBV15,-,TGTGCCACCAGCAGAGAATTTAGGGAGCTGTTTTTT,CATSREFRELFF
once,TRBJ1-2,TRBV9,-,TGTGCCAGCAGCCGAGCCTCCGGGACCCTCGGCGGTGGCTACACCTTC,CASSRASGTLGGGYTF
many,TRBJ1-1,TRBV5-8,-,TGTGCCAGCAGCCGGTCGTCCACTGAAGCTTTCTTT,CASSRSSTEAFF
-,TRBJ2-5,TRBV20-1,TRBD1,TGCAGCGTTACAGGGGGCAGACAAGAGACCCAGTACTTC,CSVTGGRQETQYF
many,TRBJ1-2,TRBV20-1,-,TGCAGTGCTACGGACAGCTTTAACTATGGCTACACCTTC,CSATDSFNYGYTF
many,TRBJ2-7,TRBV19,-,TGTGCCAGTAGCCCCCAGCAGTACTTC,CASSPQQYF
many,TRBJ1-5,TRBV20-1,-,TGCAGTGCCCCTTTAGGGGGGGCGCCCCAGCATTTT,CSAPLGGAPQHF
-,TRBJ1-6,TRBV11-3,-,TGTGCCAGCAGCGGCCGGGGCAATAATTCACCCCTCCACTTT,CASSGRGNNSPLHF
-,TRBJ1-2,TRBV7-9,TRBD1,TGTGCCAACAGCTCCAACAGGGGGCTTAACTATGGCTACACCTTC,CANSSNRGLNYGYTF
few,TRBJ1-2,TRBV4-1,-,TGCGCCAGCAGCCAAAGGTGGCGCGGATATGGCTACACCTTC,CASSQRWRGYGYTF
many,TRBJ1-6,TRBV12-3/TRBV12-4,-,TGTGCCAGCAGCCCGGGACTTTTCCCACCCCTCCACTTT,CASSPGLFPPLHF
-,TRBJ1-5,TRBV6-5,TRBD1,TGTGCCAGCAGTTACCCGAGACAGGGTGCCAATCAGCCCCAGCATTTT,CASSYPRQGANQPQHF
-,TRBJ1-2,TRBV25-1,-,TGTGCCAGCGGGGATGGAGGCTACACCTTC,CASGDGGYTF
few,TRBJ1-1,TRBV27,-,TGTGCCAGCAATCAGGGCCCTGAAGCTTTCTTT,CASNQGPEAFF
-,TRBJ2-6,TRBV12-3/TRBV12-4,TRBD1,TGTGCCAGCAGCCATAGGGGCAGGGGGCTCTCTGGGGCCAACGTCCTGACTTTC,CASSHRGRGLSGANVLTF
-,TRBJ2-7,TRBV19,-,TGTGCCAGTGGCGAGCCTTCCTACGGGCAGTACTTC,CASGEPSYGQYF
-,TRBJ2-6,TRBV7-2,-,TGTGCCAGCAGCCGAGGGGCGCGGGCCAACGTCCTGACTTTC,CASSRGARANVLTF
few,TRBJ2-2,TRBV10-3,-,TGTGCCAGCAGTGAAGCGAGGGGTACCGGGGAGCTGTTTTTT,CASSEARGTGELFF
many,TRBJ1-6,TRBV10-3,-,TGTGCCATCAGTGTCGAGGGGCCACCCCTCCACTTT,CAISVEGPPLHF
-,TRBJ1-2,TRBV5-4,TRBD1,TGTGCCAGCAGCCCGAGGGACAGGGGGCGCGATGGCTACACCTTC,CASSPRDRGRDGYTF
-,TRBJ1-1,TRBV7-9,-,TGTGCCAGCAACCCCGGGGGAATGAACACTGAAGCTTTCTTT,CASNPGGMNTEAFF
many,TRBJ2-2,TRBV10-3,-,TGTGCCACAGGTAGCGGCAGGGAGGTCACCGGGGAGCTGTTTTTT,CATGSGREVTGELFF
-,TRBJ1-2,TRBV29-1,TRBD1,TGCAGCGTTGACGACGGGGACAGGGGAGTAAGTGGCTACACCTTC,CSVDDGDRGVSGYTF
few,TRBJ2-5,TRBV4-3,-,TGCGCCAGCAGCCAAGATCGGGGGCCGGAGACCCAGTACTTC,CASSQDRGPETQYF